This T cell receptor (beta chain) came from a study of metastatic and nonmetastatic thyroid tumors. About the research overall: A comparison of repertoires was made across blood and tumor or nodule tissue from malignant and benign thyroid patients.

This CDR3 has 14 residues. Deletions cut 5 bases from V and 4 bases from J, with 12 bases between. CDR1 MNHEY and CDR2 SMNVEV come from the germline V gene (reference sequence). Ahead of thyroid surgery, no patient had received treatment of any kind. Study observations and caveats: Benign nodules reportedly had significantly lower TCR beta diversity than malignant thyroid tumors in blood and tumor.

Judged by abundance, this clone is medium-sized. What it recognizes is unknown. Authors' methods: Built for papillary thyroid cancer, a distant-metastasis classifier drew on CDR3 differences across clinicopathological groups. TCRdb re-processed the PCR reads through MiXCR. The V and J calls reflect TCRdb's pipeline rather than the authors' work. The sample consists of 13,000 or so clones, approximately 23% of them appearing once. The sequenced sample consisted of adjacent normal tissue. The chain has TRBV27 and TRBJ2-1; the D gene is possibly TRBD1 (5 bases). The TCR was taken from a female donor with papillary thyroid cancer or a benign thyroid nodule (not recorded which). Some clones in this sample may be carry-over from other donors' samples. DNA for the CDR3: TGTGCCAGCAGTCAAACAGGAACTTACAATGAGCAGTTCTTC. Amino acids: CASSQTGTYNEQFF.